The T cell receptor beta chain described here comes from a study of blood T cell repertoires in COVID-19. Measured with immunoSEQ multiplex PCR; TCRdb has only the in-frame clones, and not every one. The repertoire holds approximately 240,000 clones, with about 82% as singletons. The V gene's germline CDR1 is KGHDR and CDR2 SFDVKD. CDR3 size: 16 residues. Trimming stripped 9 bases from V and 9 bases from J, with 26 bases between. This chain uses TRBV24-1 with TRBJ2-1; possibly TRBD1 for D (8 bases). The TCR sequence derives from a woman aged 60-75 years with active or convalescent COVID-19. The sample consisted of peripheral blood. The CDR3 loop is CATGGGKGQGFSEQFF. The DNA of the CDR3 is TGTGCCACCGGGGGGGGCAAAGGACAGGGTTTTAGTGAGCAGTTCTTC.